This T cell receptor beta chain was identified during a study of long-term antiretroviral therapy in people with HIV. Version v3.0 of the immunoSEQ assay ran at survey level. The repertoire was sequenced with immunoSEQ multiplex PCR; TCRdb's copy has only in-frame clones and lacks some. The table records 25,000 to 30,000 clones, about nine tenths of them present only once. Germline V gene lookup returns CDR1 MGHRA and CDR2 YSYEKL. V was trimmed by 3 bases and J by 8 bases, leaving 23 bases between them. The CDR3 is 18 amino acids. Before they underwent DNA extraction, samples held about 1-11 million cryopreserved PBMC.

The chain has TRBV4-1 and TRBJ1-6; TRBD1 might be the D (5 bases). The sequence came from a man between 50 and 59 years old with HIV. The material sequenced was unsorted PBMCs, taken 3.2 years before starting antiretroviral therapy. CDR3 loop: CASSQAMRSDGGYSPLHF. In nucleotides, the CDR3 is TGCGCCAGCAGCCAGGCAATGCGGTCTGACGGGGGGTATTCACCCCTCCACTTT.